The present TCR beta chain was sequenced within a study of blood T cell repertoires in COVID-19 (dated by TCRdb to the early 2020s). For the study in its entirety: Collaborator samples came from the United States, Italy and Spain and covered acute and convalescent phases of COVID-19. The prospective study material was composed of cDNA or gDNA derived from T cells, B-cell-depleted T cells, or PBMCs. Deeply sampled blood TCRbeta repertoires from subjects exposed to, actively infected with, or recovered from COVID-19 were included in the dataset. The repertoires were released in a freely available public database intended as a resource for research on the immune response to SARS-CoV-2. Samples were obtained from the ongoing ImmuneRACE study (first 160 participants) and from 1,200 or so subjects provided by 6 global collaborators. A de-identified subject ID, COVID-19 status, age in years and sex were almost always included in the sample metadata. Where available, HLA class I and class II types were obtained from metadata supplied by the sample provider rather than from assay-based typing.

Taken from the germline V gene, the CDR1 and CDR2 loops are ENHRY and SYGVKD. The CDR3 holds 14 amino acids from the cysteine to the phenylalanine. Just CDR3 DNA is preserved here, 42 bases in frame from base 1. V is cut back by 9 bases and J by 0 bases, with 1 base in the junction unmatched. TCRbeta CDR3 regions were amplified from genomic DNA using the immunoSEQ Assay, a bias-controlled multiplex PCR. In the paper's pipeline: The number of nucleated cells in each sample was estimated from the amplification of reference gene primers within the assay. To quantify the absolute abundance of each unique TCRbeta CDR3 rearrangement, sequence reads were collapsed and filtered. For each sample, productive Simpson clonality was calculated as the square root of Simpson's diversity index over productive rearrangements. Drawn from immuneACCESS, this table holds only the in-frame rearrangements with V and J called that TCRdb kept. Clones are partly lost; checked studies trace under half to an unresolved V gene and leave the rest unexplained. The V and J calls and clone size are taken from that table; D and trimming were inferred from the DNA. The sample data list about 18,000 clones, and around 90% of these were observed just once. Roughly 16% of the sample is held by the ten biggest clonotypes.

Comment on this clone: Its specific antigen is unknown. Base qualities were left out, and no much larger clone turns up one base away.

What the work shows at the level of the full study, not this receptor alone: The amount of clinical and demographic metadata varied by source and participant and was provided uncurated.

Whole blood was collected in K2EDTA tubes by collaborating institutions according to the institutions' own protocols. For TCRbeta analysis, collaborator samples were shipped as frozen whole blood, as isolated PBMCs, or as DNA extracted from either sample type. The source is a human donor in a cohort sampled during active COVID-19. Recombination joined TRBV10-3 with TRBJ1-4, with 10 bases in between that match TRBD1. The sequencing input was peripheral blood. The DNA sequence is as follows: TGTGCCATAGGACAGGGGGCAACTAATGAAAAACTGTTTTTT. Translated, it gives CAIGQGATNEKLFF.